Listed below are T cell receptor beta chains from one sample, sequenced in a study of T cell responses to AZD1222 COVID-19 vaccine. Assay used: immunoSEQ multiplex PCR; TCRdb lists only in-frame clones, some missing. The table includes about 140,000 clones, about 93% detected once. Sequencing was performed on peripheral blood, taken on day 0 of AZD1222 vaccination. The receptors stem from an adult in good health. Both conserved end residues are part of each CDR3. The order of the fields is CDR3 length, D gene, V gene, J gene, clone size, CDR3 DNA, CDR3 protein. D genes are given only for firm matches. A row's size may be missing; if present it is once, few, many or a size class.

CDR3 length: 16
D gene: .
V gene: TRBV4-1
J gene: TRBJ1-1
clone size: .
CDR3 DNA: TGCGCCAGCAGCCCCCGGACCGTACCCCCATACACTGAAGCTTTCTTT
CDR3 protein: CASSPRTVPPYTEAFF

CDR3 length: 14
D gene: TRBD1
V gene: TRBV9
J gene: TRBJ2-7
clone size: .
CDR3 DNA: TGTGCCAGCAGCGTACAGGGGGTTAACGGCGAGCAGTACTTC
CDR3 protein: CASSVQGVNGEQYF

CDR3 length: 14
D gene: TRBD2
V gene: TRBV7-2
J gene: TRBJ2-5
clone size: .
CDR3 DNA: TGTGCCAGCAGACTAGCGGGCCTACAAGAGACCCAGTACTTC
CDR3 protein: CASRLAGLQETQYF

CDR3 length: 14
D gene: .
V gene: TRBV6-5
J gene: TRBJ2-7
clone size: few
CDR3 DNA: TGTGCCAGCACTCGAGACAGGTTATCCTACGAGCAGTACTTC
CDR3 protein: CASTRDRLSYEQYF

CDR3 length: 14
D gene: .
V gene: TRBV5-1
J gene: TRBJ2-7
clone size: few
CDR3 DNA: TGCGCCAGCAGCTTGGTCCCGGGGGCCTACGAGCAGTACTTC
CDR3 protein: CASSLVPGAYEQYF

CDR3 length: 15
D gene: .
V gene: TRBV21-1
J gene: TRBJ2-7
clone size: .
CDR3 DNA: TGTGCCAGCAGGAAGCTCTCTGGACAGACCTACGAGCAGTACTTC
CDR3 protein: CASRKLSGQTYEQYF

CDR3 length: 13
D gene: TRBD1
V gene: TRBV19
J gene: TRBJ1-2
clone size: .
CDR3 DNA: TGTGCCAGTAGTATACAGGGGGAGTATGGCTACACCTTC
CDR3 protein: CASSIQGEYGYTF

CDR3 length: 14
D gene: .
V gene: TRBV6-5
J gene: TRBJ2-3
clone size: few
CDR3 DNA: TGTGCCAGCAGTTACGTGGGGCCCACAGATACGCAGTATTTT
CDR3 protein: CASSYVGPTDTQYF

CDR3 length: 12
D gene: .
V gene: TRBV19
J gene: TRBJ1-2
clone size: .
CDR3 DNA: TGTGCCAGTAGCGAACAAGGGCTTGGCTACACCTTC
CDR3 protein: CASSEQGLGYTF

CDR3 length: 15
D gene: .
V gene: TRBV27
J gene: TRBJ1-2
clone size: .
CDR3 DNA: TGTGCCAGCAGTGCCCACCAGACAGGTGGATTAGGCTACACCTTC
CDR3 protein: CASSAHQTGGLGYTF

CDR3 length: 17
D gene: .
V gene: TRBV5-6
J gene: TRBJ1-6
clone size: .
CDR3 DNA: TGTGCCAGCAGTCGGCAACTCCCAGGGCGGGACAATTCACCCCTCCACTTT
CDR3 protein: CASSRQLPGRDNSPLHF

CDR3 length: 15
D gene: .
V gene: TRBV27
J gene: TRBJ2-7
clone size: .
CDR3 DNA: TGTGCCAGCAGTTTTTCCGGGTCCCTCTCCTACGAGCAGTACTTC
CDR3 protein: CASSFSGSLSYEQYF

CDR3 length: 14
D gene: TRBD1
V gene: TRBV18
J gene: TRBJ1-2
clone size: .
CDR3 DNA: TGTGCCAGCTCACCACAGGACAGGGGCTATGGCTACACCTTC
CDR3 protein: CASSPQDRGYGYTF

CDR3 length: 11
D gene: .
V gene: TRBV5-6
J gene: TRBJ1-2
clone size: .
CDR3 DNA: TGTGCCAGCAGCTTGGGGCAGATCTACACCTTC
CDR3 protein: CASSLGQIYTF

CDR3 length: 13
D gene: .
V gene: TRBV2
J gene: TRBJ2-7
clone size: .
CDR3 DNA: TGTGCCAGCAGTGAAGGGGAACTCTACGAGCAGTACTTC
CDR3 protein: CASSEGELYEQYF

CDR3 length: 16
D gene: TRBD2
V gene: TRBV9
J gene: TRBJ2-3
clone size: .
CDR3 DNA: TGTGCCAGCAGCGCGGGCCCAGCGGGAGGGATAGATACGCAGTATTTT
CDR3 protein: CASSAGPAGGIDTQYF

CDR3 length: 15
D gene: .
V gene: TRBV7-8
J gene: TRBJ1-6
clone size: .
CDR3 DNA: TGTGCCAGCAGCTTAGTTGGGCCTTATAATTCACCCCTCCACTTT
CDR3 protein: CASSLVGPYNSPLHF

CDR3 length: 13
D gene: .
V gene: TRBV6-5
J gene: TRBJ1-1
clone size: .
CDR3 DNA: TGTGCCAGCAGTTCGAGACGGAGGGCTGAAGCTTTCTTT
CDR3 protein: CASSSRRRAEAFF

CDR3 length: 15
D gene: .
V gene: TRBV19
J gene: TRBJ1-2
clone size: .
CDR3 DNA: TGTGCCAGTAGTATAGACCCGGGTCTTGGGAATGGCTACACCTTC
CDR3 protein: CASSIDPGLGNGYTF

CDR3 length: 19
D gene: TRBD1
V gene: TRBV7-9
J gene: TRBJ1-1
clone size: few
CDR3 DNA: TGTGCCAGCAGCACAATTTGGGGACAGGGTTTTAATCCGAACACTGAAGCTTTCTTT
CDR3 protein: CASSTIWGQGFNPNTEAFF

CDR3 length: 15
D gene: TRBD1
V gene: TRBV5-1
J gene: TRBJ1-6
clone size: .
CDR3 DNA: TGCGCCAGCAGCTACCGGGCAGGGGGTAATTCACCCCTCCACTTT
CDR3 protein: CASSYRAGGNSPLHF

CDR3 length: 14
D gene: .
V gene: TRBV10-3
J gene: TRBJ2-5
clone size: .
CDR3 DNA: TGTGCCATCAGTGATCGGCCTAGCCAAGAGACCCAGTACTTC
CDR3 protein: CAISDRPSQETQYF

CDR3 length: 18
D gene: TRBD1
V gene: TRBV2
J gene: TRBJ1-4
clone size: .
CDR3 DNA: TGTGCCAGCAGTGAGATACGGACCGGGACAGCCTTTAATGAAAAACTGTTTTTT
CDR3 protein: CASSEIRTGTAFNEKLFF

CDR3 length: 14
D gene: .
V gene: TRBV12-5
J gene: TRBJ2-1
clone size: .
CDR3 DNA: TGTGCTAGTGGTTTGGTACCTACGCGGAATGAGCAGTTCTTC
CDR3 protein: CASGLVPTRNEQFF

CDR3 length: 14
D gene: TRBD2
V gene: TRBV11-3
J gene: TRBJ2-1
clone size: .
CDR3 DNA: TGTGCCAGCAGCTTAGGACTAGCGGGCTCAGAGCAGTTCTTC
CDR3 protein: CASSLGLAGSEQFF

CDR3 length: 15
D gene: .
V gene: TRBV27
J gene: TRBJ1-5
clone size: .
CDR3 DNA: TGTGCCCCCCGCGGCGGCGAGGGGGGCAATCAGCCCCAGCATTTT
CDR3 protein: CAPRGGEGGNQPQHF

CDR3 length: 16
D gene: TRBD2
V gene: TRBV19
J gene: TRBJ2-2
clone size: .
CDR3 DNA: TGTGCCAGTAGTCCGACTAGCGGGGGGGGCACCGGGGAGCTGTTTTTT
CDR3 protein: CASSPTSGGGTGELFF

CDR3 length: 14
D gene: TRBD2
V gene: TRBV7-8
J gene: TRBJ2-1
clone size: .
CDR3 DNA: TGTGCCAGCAGCTTGACTAGCGGTTACAATGAGCAGTTCTTC
CDR3 protein: CASSLTSGYNEQFF

CDR3 length: 12
D gene: .
V gene: TRBV18
J gene: TRBJ1-5
clone size: .
CDR3 DNA: TGTGCCAGCTCACCAGAAGACCAGCCCCAGCATTTT
CDR3 protein: CASSPEDQPQHF

CDR3 length: 18
D gene: .
V gene: TRBV19
J gene: TRBJ2-2
clone size: .
CDR3 DNA: TGTGCCAGTAGTATAGAGAGTAGCTGGAGCCCTAATTCCGGGGAGCTGTTTTTT
CDR3 protein: CASSIESSWSPNSGELFF

CDR3 length: 12
D gene: .
V gene: TRBV7-9
J gene: TRBJ2-5
clone size: .
CDR3 DNA: TGTGCCAGCAGCTTAGATCAAGAGACCCAGTACTTC
CDR3 protein: CASSLDQETQYF

CDR3 length: 15
D gene: .
V gene: TRBV4-3
J gene: TRBJ1-2
clone size: .
CDR3 DNA: TGCGCCAGCAGCCAAGATGGTGGCAGAGGGGCGGGCTACACCTTC
CDR3 protein: CASSQDGGRGAGYTF

CDR3 length: 13
D gene: TRBD1
V gene: TRBV10-3
J gene: TRBJ1-2
clone size: .
CDR3 DNA: TGTGCCATCGGGGACAGGGATAACTATGGCTACACCTTC
CDR3 protein: CAIGDRDNYGYTF

CDR3 length: 15
D gene: TRBD1
V gene: TRBV18
J gene: TRBJ1-1
clone size: .
CDR3 DNA: TGTGCCAGCTCACCACCGGGACAGATGAACACTGAAGCTTTCTTT
CDR3 protein: CASSPPGQMNTEAFF

CDR3 length: 13
D gene: .
V gene: TRBV14
J gene: TRBJ1-6
clone size: .
CDR3 DNA: TGTGCCAGCAGCCCACGCATAGGTTCACCCCTCCACTTT
CDR3 protein: CASSPRIGSPLHF

CDR3 length: 12
D gene: TRBD1
V gene: TRBV10-3
J gene: TRBJ1-1
clone size: .
CDR3 DNA: TGTGCCATCAGTACAGGGGGCACTGAAGCTTTCTTT
CDR3 protein: CAISTGGTEAFF

CDR3 length: 13
D gene: TRBD1
V gene: TRBV4-3
J gene: TRBJ1-2
clone size: .
CDR3 DNA: TGCGCCAGCAGCCAACGCGGGACAGGGTTCTACACCTTC
CDR3 protein: CASSQRGTGFYTF

CDR3 length: 13
D gene: .
V gene: TRBV6-2/TRBV6-3
J gene: TRBJ1-2
clone size: once
CDR3 DNA: TGTGCCAGCAGTACACGACGGTTCTATGGCTACACCTTC
CDR3 protein: CASSTRRFYGYTF

CDR3 length: 14
D gene: TRBD1
V gene: TRBV4-3
J gene: TRBJ2-7
clone size: .
CDR3 DNA: TGCGCCAGCAGAGGGACAGGAGGCTCCTACGAGCAGTACTTC
CDR3 protein: CASRGTGGSYEQYF

CDR3 length: 12
D gene: .
V gene: TRBV15
J gene: TRBJ2-3
clone size: .
CDR3 DNA: TGTGCCACCAGCACGGCCACCTTAGGGCAGTATTTT
CDR3 protein: CATSTATLGQYF

CDR3 length: 15
D gene: .
V gene: TRBV6-5
J gene: TRBJ1-2
clone size: .
CDR3 DNA: TGTGCCAGCAGTCCACGACAGGTTGGGGTCTATGGCTACACCTTC
CDR3 protein: CASSPRQVGVYGYTF

CDR3 length: 16
D gene: .
V gene: TRBV7-2
J gene: TRBJ1-3
clone size: .
CDR3 DNA: TGTGCCAGCAGCTTAGCCGCAGGGCTCTCTGGAAACACCATATATTTT
CDR3 protein: CASSLAAGLSGNTIYF

CDR3 length: 14
D gene: TRBD1
V gene: TRBV7-2
J gene: TRBJ2-3
clone size: .
CDR3 DNA: TGTGCCAGCAGCTGGGACAGGAGCACAGATACGCAGTATTTT
CDR3 protein: CASSWDRSTDTQYF